This T cell receptor (beta chain) was documented in a study of blood T cell repertoires in COVID-19. V lost 0 bases and J 2 bases, leaving 11 bases between the germline ends. Germline CDR1 reads MGHRA; CDR2 reads YSYEKL. CDR3 length: 15 residues. Enrolled through a virtual design, the participants were between about 18 and 100 years of age and came from 24 US areas. Cohorts were assigned according to the clinical history that participants reported. Donors in Cohort 3 counted as recovered after two negative PCRs, clearance, or symptom resolution. Here immunoSEQ multiplex PCR was the method, and the copy in TCRdb shows in-frame clones only, minus some. The data contain hundreds of thousands of clones, about 90% of them singletons.

The chain uses TRBV4-1 and TRBJ2-7; D possibly corresponds to TRBD1 (6 bases). The source material was PBMCs or T cells enriched from blood (not recorded which). The clonotype was recovered from a woman aged 25 to 39 who had recovered from COVID-19. The CDR3 spells CASSQDRDTTYEQYF. In DNA, the CDR3 is TGCGCCAGCAGCCAAGACCGGGACACTACCTACGAGCAGTACTTC.